This T cell receptor beta chain was sequenced for a study of T-cell reconstitution after alpha-beta-depleted transplantation in children. Trimming left V 1 base short and J 3 bases short, with 11 bases between. Germline V lookup: CDR1 SGHRS, CDR2 YFSETQ. This CDR3 is built from 14 residues. This clonotype was seen ten or more times. A library of TCRbeta sequences, prepared with unique molecular identifiers, was generated. TCRdb recomputed calls from the PCR reads with MiXCR, one row per CDR3 protein. The profile covers approximately 400,000 distinct CDR3 sequences, with about a tenth appearing a single time and 4.5% to 6.5% taken by the ten largest.

Here the sequenced sample was PBMCs from the stem cell graft donor, taken from the stem cell graft. The clonotype originates from a human donor who donated a stem cell graft to a child with acute myeloid leukemia. V is TRBV5-1 and J is TRBJ2-7; a possible D gene is TRBD1 (6 bases). Here the CDR3 reads CASSLKTGDYEQYF. The CDR3 DNA follows: TGCGCCAGCAGCTTGAAGACAGGTGACTACGAGCAGTACTTC.